These 5 T cell receptor beta chains were all obtained from the same sample, sequenced in a study of Ad26.COV2.S vaccination and SARS-CoV-2 variants. The repertoire was sequenced with immunoSEQ multiplex PCR; TCRdb's copy has only in-frame clones and lacks some. The table lists over 450,000 clones, roughly 87% of them singletons, with around 1.6% in the top ten. As to treatment: roughly 19 received Ad26.COV2.S at low or high dose, single or two shots; several received placebo; per-sample allocation not given. Samples came from day 63 after the first vaccine or placebo injection. The sequenced sample was peripheral blood, obtained in a trial of Ad26.COV2.S vaccine versus placebo. The receptors were sampled from a person between 18 and 65 years old who received the Ad26.COV2.S COVID-19 vaccine or a placebo.

This clone occurred once. The chain employs TRBV6-6 and TRBJ2-7, with D maybe TRBD1 (5 bases). CDR3 size: 15 residues. Germline assignment: CDR1 MNHNY and CDR2 SVGAGI (reference sequence). Trimming shortened V by 1 base and J by 1 base, and 11 bases separated the two germline ends. The chain's CDR3 is CASSYWTSGSYEQYF. The CDR3 nucleotides are TGTGCCAGCAGTTACTGGACATCTGGGTCCTACGAGCAGTACTTC.

The chain is built from TRBV6-1 and TRBJ2-1; 9 bases match TRBD2. CDR1 MNHNS and CDR2 SASEGT come from the germline V gene. V shed 3 bases, J shed 15 bases, and the junction held 15 bases outside the gene matches. The CDR3 contains 15 residues. The chain's CDR3 is CASSDTSGFPGYRFF. CDR3 nucleotides: TGTGCCAGCAGTGACACTAGCGGGTTTCCCGGATATCGGTTCTTC.

The genes are TRBV28 and TRBJ2-4, with 10 positions matching TRBD2. V shed 5 bases and J 8 bases; nucleotides not matched to a gene: 9. The CDR3 runs 15 residues. CDR1 is MDHEN, CDR2 SYDVKM, per germline. CDR3 protein: CASSNPSGSQDIQYF. The CDR3 DNA sequence: TGTGCCAGCAGTAACCCTAGCGGGAGTCAGGACATTCAGTACTTC.

V is TRBV5-4 and J is TRBJ2-7; the D gene is possibly TRBD2 (6 bases). The CDR3 covers 15 residues. V was cut by 6 bases and J by 1 base, with 17 bases left in between. Germline V gene sequence: CDR1 SGHNT, CDR2 YYREEE (reference sequence). As DNA, the CDR3 is TGTGCCAGCACCATTTCAGGGACTTTATCCTACGAGCAGTACTTC. It specifies CASTISGTLSYEQYF. The full variable domain, in which reference TRBV5-4 and TRBJ2-7 provide the parts outside the CDR3, is ETGVTQSPTHLIKTRGQQVTLRCSSQSGHNTVSWYQQALGQGPQFIFQYYREEENGRGNFPPRFSGLQFPNYSSELNVNALELDDSALYLCASTISGTLSYEQYFGPGTRLTVT.

The chain has TRBV2 and TRBJ2-6; 11 bases line up with TRBD1. Looked up from germline, CDR1 is SNHLY and CDR2 is FYNNEI. This CDR3 spans 17 amino acids. The V and J ends lost 6 bases and 3 bases, in that order; junction bases with no gene match: 7. The CDR3 spells CASRVGQGARGANVLTF. The CDR3 nucleotides are TGTGCCAGCAGGGTCGGACAGGGGGCGCGTGGGGCCAACGTCCTGACTTTC.